The 32 T cell receptor beta chains in this list originate from one sample, sequenced in a study of T cell responses to AZD1222 COVID-19 vaccine. The assay was immunoSEQ multiplex PCR, and TCRdb's table has in-frame clones only and misses some. This sample carries around 150,000 clones, roughly 91% of them seen once, and the ten largest clones take roughly 6.2%. The sequences come from peripheral blood, collected 28 days after the second AZD1222 dose. All receptors come from an adult who received the AZD1222 COVID-19 vaccine.

The chain carries TRBV4-3 and TRBJ1-1; D is unclear. This CDR3 has 18 residues. CDR1 and CDR2 from the germline V gene are LGHNA and YSLEER. The V gene lost 2 bases and the J gene lost 2 bases, with 21 bases spanning the gap. CDR3 DNA sequence: TGCGCCAGCAGCCAATCTTATGGCGGGGTTTCGAAAAACACTGAAGCTTTCTTT. Translated: CASSQSYGGVSKNTEAFF.

CDR3 bases: TGTGCCAGCAGTGTTACGCCCCAAGAGACCCAGTACTTC. This sequence encodes CASSVTPQETQYF. The chain couples TRBV2 to TRBJ2-5; no reliable D call. The V end was cut by 4 bases, the J end by 1 base, with 7 bases between. CDR1 SNHLY and CDR2 FYNNEI come from the germline V gene. The CDR3 is 13 residues long.

V and J are TRBV5-1 and TRBJ2-1; 10 nucleotides agree with TRBD2. Looked up from germline, CDR1 is SGHRS and CDR2 is YFSETQ. The CDR3 has 19 amino acids. J gave up 0 bases and V 5 bases, and 14 bases lay outside the gene matches. The CDR3 protein is CASSLRTSGANPSYNEQFF. CDR3 DNA: TGCGCCAGCAGTCTCCGGACTAGCGGAGCGAACCCCTCCTACAATGAGCAGTTCTTC. Filled out from reference TRBV5-1 and TRBJ2-1, the complete variable domain reads KAGVTQTPRYLIKTRGQQVTLSCSPISGHRSVSWYQQTPGQGLQFLFEYFSETQRNKGNFPGRFSGRQFSNSRSEMNVSTLELGDSALYLCASSLRTSGANPSYNEQFFGPGTRLTVL.

This clone was observed once. J is TRBJ2-5 and V is TRBV27, with 8 bases aligning to TRBD2. The junction had 15 bases not matched to a gene; V was cut back by 5 bases and J by 4 bases. Germline lookup yields CDR1 MNHEY and CDR2 SMNVEV (reference sequence). The CDR3 spans 17 residues. CDR3 loop: CASSPLGASGGRETQYF. CDR3 nucleotides: TGTGCCAGCAGTCCCTTGGGAGCCAGCGGGGGACGAGAGACCCAGTACTTC.

J is TRBJ1-5 and V is TRBV28; the D is unclear. The CDR3 has 15 amino acids. The germline V and J ends were trimmed by 6 bases and 6 bases, with 18 bases remaining between them. Germline V gene lookup returns CDR1 MDHEN and CDR2 SYDVKM. DNA of the CDR3: TGTGCCAGCAGACTTGGCGGCAGCCGGGCTCAGCCCCAGCATTTT. Translating gives CASRLGGSRAQPQHF.

This clone was picked up one time. J is TRBJ2-5 and V is TRBV1; TRBD2 is the table's D call and was not checked against the DNA. TRBV1 is a listed pseudogene. This CDR3 has 12 residues. CDR3 sequence reads: CTSRDPRETQYF. The CDR3 bases are TGCACCAGCAGAGACCCGAGGGAGACCCAGTACTTC.

The chain joins TRBV7-9 to TRBJ1-1, with 8 bases lining up with TRBD1. CDR1 and CDR2 (germline): SEHNR, FQNEAQ (reference sequence). The CDR3 is 17 residues long. With 2 bases clipped from V and 2 bases from J, the junction kept 10 bases outside the gene matches. CDR3 nucleotides: TGTGCCAGCAGCTTATTAGTCACCACAGGGGGAAACACTGAAGCTTTCTTT. This codes for CASSLLVTTGGNTEAFF.

The J gene is TRBJ2-1, the V gene TRBV7-2, with D possibly TRBD1 on 6 matching bases. This CDR3 spans 16 amino acids. Germline CDR1 is SGHTA and CDR2 is FQGNSA. V was trimmed by 5 bases and J by 9 bases, leaving 23 bases between them. As DNA, the CDR3 is TGTGCCAGCAGCCTCAGCCCCTCTCAGGGGTCTGGTGAGCAGTTCTTC. This translates into CASSLSPSQGSGEQFF.

V is TRBV6-6 and J is TRBJ2-1; 10 bases map to TRBD2. After removal of 8 bases from V and 10 bases from J, the junction contained 17 bases not matched to a gene. This CDR3 has 16 residues. CDR1 and CDR2 from the germline V gene are MNHNY and SVGAGI (reference sequence). CDR3 sequence (DNA): TGTGCCAGCGTAGGTAGCGGGAGGTTTGGGGCTGAGGAGCAGTTCTTC. Translating gives CASVGSGRFGAEEQFF.

V usage is TRBV6-6 and J usage is TRBJ1-6; D gene unclear. V lost 3 bases and J lost 0, with 9 bases in between. This CDR3 is 16 amino acids long. Germline V lookup: CDR1 MNHNY, CDR2 SVGAGI (reference sequence). The CDR3 reads CASSYLLHSYNSPLHF. Here the CDR3 DNA reads TGTGCCAGCAGTTATCTATTACACTCCTATAATTCACCCCTCCACTTT.

This chain uses TRBV7-2 with TRBJ1-4; TRBD1 aligns across 7 bases. The CDR3 has 15 residues. Germline V lookup: CDR1 SGHTA, CDR2 FQGNSA. V was pared by 5 bases and J by 10 bases, with 13 bases of the junction left unmatched. This CDR3 is CASSGSTGSLGKLFF. Written as DNA, the CDR3 is TGTGCCAGCAGCGGGTCGACAGGGTCCCTTGGAAAACTGTTTTTT.

A single count supports this clone. The chain carries TRBV16 and TRBJ2-3; TRBD2 matches at 11 bases. Germline V gene data show CDR1 as KGHSY and CDR2 as FQNENV. The CDR3 has 16 amino acids. The J segment lost 5 bases and the V segment lost 2 bases, leaving 6 bases of the junction unmatched. CDR3 loop: CASSQVGGTSGDTQYF. CDR3 bases: TGTGCCAGCAGCCAAGTTGGGGGGACTAGCGGAGATACGCAGTATTTT.

The chain uses TRBV7-9 and TRBJ2-1, with a weak D call TRBD1 (5 bases). Germline CDR1 reads SEHNR; CDR2 reads FQNEAQ (reference sequence). V was pared by 7 bases and J by 3 bases, with 16 bases between. The CDR3 length is 15 residues. CDR3 in amino acids: CASNHRQGSYNEQFF. CDR3 bases: TGTGCCAGCAACCACCGCCAGGGTAGCTACAATGAGCAGTTCTTC.

The J gene is TRBJ2-7, the V gene TRBV7-2, with D possibly TRBD2 on 6 matching bases. This CDR3 has 15 residues. V was clipped by 4 bases and J by 3 bases, with 16 bases between them. CDR1 is SGHTA and CDR2 is FQGNSA in the germline V gene. CDR3 coding DNA: TGTGCCAGCAGCTCCCAGGGCGGGGCGATCTACGAGCAGTACTTC. As protein: CASSSQGGAIYEQYF.

This clone was seen only once. The chain is built from TRBV30 and TRBJ1-3; D ambiguous. Germline CDR1 is GTSNPN and CDR2 is SVGIG (reference sequence). There are 13 residues in the CDR3. Trimming shortened V by 5 bases and J by 0 bases, and 8 bases separated the two germline ends. CDR3 sequence (DNA): TGTGCCTGGGAGCCTCTCTCTGGAAACACCATATATTTT. Protein sequence: CAWEPLSGNTIYF.

V and J are TRBV6-6 and TRBJ1-6; 7 positions match TRBD1. The ends lost 5 bases at V and 6 bases at J; junction bases unmatched: 7. CDR1 and CDR2 (germline): MNHNY, SVGAGI (reference sequence). The CDR3 length is 15 residues. The CDR3 region has the DNA TGTGCCAGCAGTGACCAGACAGGGAGTAATTCACCCCTCCACTTT. Translating gives CASSDQTGSNSPLHF.

The chain couples TRBV18 to TRBJ2-7, with D unresolved. Per germline, CDR1 KGHSH and CDR2 LQKENI. The CDR3 extends over 12 amino acids. Trimming removed 2 bases at V and 7 bases at J, with 9 bases between. The CDR3 sequence: CASSPIETEQYF. The DNA of the CDR3 is TGTGCCAGCTCACCAATCGAAACAGAGCAGTACTTC.

The chain has TRBV6-5 and TRBJ1-6; D unresolved. The germline V gene has CDR1 MNHEY and CDR2 SVGAGI. The ends were cut back, 10 bases at V and 0 bases at J, with 13 bases in the middle. This CDR3 is 15 amino acids long. This CDR3 reads CATRRGSSYNSPLHF. The CDR3 nucleotides read TGTGCCACCCGACGAGGGAGCTCCTATAATTCACCCCTCCACTTT.

V and J are TRBV27 and TRBJ1-6; maybe TRBD1 (5 bases). This CDR3 is 14 amino acids long. Germline V gene sequence: CDR1 MNHEY, CDR2 SMNVEV (reference sequence). Deletions cut 4 bases from V and 7 bases from J, with 11 bases between. CDR3 nucleotides: TGTGCCAGCAGTTGGGGGATCCGCAATTCACCCCTCCACTTT. It yields the protein CASSWGIRNSPLHF.

The chain couples TRBV5-4 to TRBJ1-2, with TRBD1 matching over 7 bases. Germline V gives CDR1 SGHNT, CDR2 YYREEE (reference sequence). This CDR3 is built from 15 residues. V trimming: 4 bases; J trimming: 5 bases; junction bases outside the gene matches: 11. Written as DNA, the CDR3 is TGTGCCAGCAGCATAAACAGGGGCCAAGGATATGGCTACACCTTC. This encodes CASSINRGQGYGYTF.

The chain has TRBV27 and TRBJ2-7; 10 bases map to TRBD2. CDR1 MNHEY and CDR2 SMNVEV come from the germline V gene (reference sequence). The CDR3 consists of 16 residues. V lost 5 bases to trimming and J lost 4 bases; unmatched junction nucleotides: 11. CDR3 protein: CASSQLAGVAPYEQYF. As DNA, the CDR3 is TGTGCCAGCAGTCAGCTAGCGGGAGTGGCTCCTTACGAGCAGTACTTC.

J is TRBJ1-3 and V is TRBV27; TRBD1 is a possible D gene (5 bases). The CDR3 runs to 15 residues. Germline values: CDR1 MNHEY, CDR2 SMNVEV (reference sequence). The V end lost 8 bases, the J end lost 4 bases, and 18 bases lay between the germline ends. In DNA, the CDR3 is TGTGCCAGCCGTATGGCGGGGGGAACAGGAAACACCATATATTTT. It encodes CASRMAGGTGNTIYF.

On this clone itself: This CDR3 is also generated by other DNA sequences in the sample. CDR3 DNA: TGCGCCAGCAGCCAAGATGGACGGACTTTCACCGGGGAGCTGTTTTTT. Translating gives CASSQDGRTFTGELFF. The chain joins TRBV4-1 to TRBJ2-2, with D possibly TRBD2 on 5 matching bases. Germline-derived CDR1 and CDR2 are MGHRA and YSYEKL. V was trimmed by 0 bases and J by 4 bases, leaving 12 bases between them. The CDR3 has 16 residues.

This chain links TRBV19 with TRBJ2-2, with 12 bases lining up with TRBD2. Trimming removed 6 bases from V and 1 base from J; junction bases left unmatched: 6. This CDR3 region has 17 residues. Germline V gene sequence: CDR1 LNHDA, CDR2 SQIVND (reference sequence). CDR3 bases: TGTGCCAGTAGGATGACTAGCGGGGGACAGAACACCGGGGAGCTGTTTTTT. It encodes CASRMTSGGQNTGELFF. Using reference TRBV19 and TRBJ2-2 for the parts outside the CDR3, the full variable domain is DGGITQSPKYLFRKEGQNVTLSCEQNLNHDAMYWYRQDPGQGLRLIYYSQIVNDFQKGDIAEGYSVSREKKESFPLTVTSAQKNPTAFYLCASRMTSGGQNTGELFFGEGSRLTVL.

This chain joins TRBV7-2 and TRBJ2-7; TRBD2 agrees at 15 bases. V was clipped by 1 base and J by 1 base; unmatched bases: 2. Germline V gene data show CDR1 as SGHTA and CDR2 as FQGNSA. This CDR3 spans 17 amino acids. The chain's CDR3 is CASSLGTSGRVSYEQYF. The CDR3 DNA reads TGTGCCAGCAGCTTAGGGACTAGCGGGAGGGTGTCCTACGAGCAGTACTTC.

This chain links TRBV6-5 with TRBJ2-3; 9 bases line up with TRBD2. There are 14 residues in the CDR3. V lost 6 bases to trimming and J lost 2 bases; unmatched junction nucleotides: 3. Germline V CDR1 and CDR2: MNHEY, SVGAGI. The CDR3 DNA follows: TGTGCCAGCAGCGTAGCGGGGGTCACAGATACGCAGTATTTT. Its translation: CASSVAGVTDTQYF.

This clone has a single count. J is TRBJ1-5 and V is TRBV5-1, with D tentatively TRBD1 (6 bases). Trimming pared 0 bases from V and 7 bases from J, leaving 14 bases between. The V gene's germline CDR1 is SGHRS and CDR2 YFSETQ. CDR3 length: 15 residues. In DNA, the CDR3 is TGCGCCAGCAGCTTGGATTGGACAGTGGGCCAGCCCCAGCATTTT. Translation: CASSLDWTVGQPQHF.

This sequence joins TRBV12-3 or TRBV12-4 and TRBJ1-2, with no clear D. Trimming left V 10 bases short and J 0 bases short, with 12 bases between. The CDR3 covers 13 residues. As DNA, the CDR3 is TGTGCCACCTCCCGAGGCACTAACTATGGCTACACCTTC. The encoded protein is CATSRGTNYGYTF.

This clone appeared once. The chain links TRBV12-5 to TRBJ1-6; 7 bases agree with TRBD1. CDR3 length: 13 amino acids. Germline V gene sequence: CDR1 LGHNT, CDR2 FRNRAP. This chain's CDR3 is CASCRDSNSPLHF. In DNA form, the CDR3 reads TGTGCCTCATGCCGGGACAGCAATTCACCCCTCCACTTT.

The J gene is TRBJ1-2, the V gene TRBV6-5, with TRBD1 identical over 8 bases. The CDR3 consists of 14 residues. V dropped 6 bases and J dropped 4; count of bases not matched to a gene: 7. CDR1 and CDR2 (germline): MNHEY, SVGAGI. CDR3: CASRLGQGVYGYTF. CDR3 DNA sequence: TGTGCCAGCAGACTCGGACAGGGTGTCTATGGCTACACCTTC.

This chain joins TRBV10-3 and TRBJ1-5; no firm D call. The germline CDR1 and CDR2 sequences are ENHRY and SYGVKD. V lost 3 bases and J 7 bases, leaving 13 bases between the germline ends. CDR3 size: 14 residues. The DNA of the CDR3 is TGTGCCATCAGTGAACAGCCTCCGGGGCAGCCCCAGCATTTT. It yields the protein CAISEQPPGQPQHF.

This chain uses TRBV11-3 with TRBJ2-3; D is possibly TRBD2 (7 bases). Germline CDR1 and CDR2: SGHNT and YENEEA. V was cut by 4 bases and J by 0 bases, with 20 bases left in between. The CDR3 length is 18 residues. CDR3 coding DNA: TGTGCCAGCAGCTCTGGGACTGGCGGGGGCCCTAGCACAGATACGCAGTATTTT. It yields the protein CASSSGTGGGPSTDTQYF.